These T cell receptor beta chains were read from a single sample in a study of blood T cell repertoires in COVID-19. The protocol was immunoSEQ multiplex PCR, while the TCRdb copy is restricted to in-frame clones and leaves out a portion. The table has more than 75,000 clones, about 91% seen once. The sequencing input was peripheral blood. All receptors derive from a woman over 75 with acute or convalescent COVID-19. The CDR3 runs from the conserved cysteine through the conserved F or W. A D gene is named only where the DNA matches it firmly. Clone size appears in some rows only: once, few, many, or a class for an expanded clone.

DNA	CDR3	V	D	size	J
TGTGTCAGCAGCGGGGACAGGGTGGCTGAGCAGTTCTTC	CVSSGDRVAEQFF	TRBV3-1/TRBV3-2	TRBD1	.	TRBJ2-1
TGTGCCGGGAGGGACGGGGCTAACTATGGCTACACCTTC	CAGRDGANYGYTF	TRBV10-3	.	.	TRBJ1-2
TGTGCCAGCAGCCAAGCGTCCGGGACTGTGTACCAAGAGACCCAGTACTTC	CASSQASGTVYQETQYF	TRBV4-2	.	few	TRBJ2-5
TGTGCCAGCAGCCAAAGTGGGGCAGGGGCAGCTAGTGCTGAAGCTTTCTTT	CASSQSGAGAASAEAFF	TRBV3-1/TRBV3-2	.	.	TRBJ1-1
TGTGCCAGCAGCTTAGCGTCTAGCGGGGCCAGCTCCTACGAGCAGTACTTC	CASSLASSGASSYEQYF	TRBV11-2	TRBD2	.	TRBJ2-7
TGTGCCAACCGAACTGAGGGGAACACTGAAGCTTTCTTT	CANRTEGNTEAFF	TRBV24-1	.	.	TRBJ1-1
TGTGCCAGCAGCGTAGACAGGGGTAAAGGCTACACCTTC	CASSVDRGKGYTF	TRBV7-2	TRBD1	few	TRBJ1-2
TGTGCCAGCAGCTCGTACAGGGAGCTGTTTTTT	CASSSYRELFF	TRBV7-2	.	once	TRBJ2-2
TGCGCCAGCAGCCCCAGCGGACAGGGCGACGAGCAGTACTTC	CASSPSGQGDEQYF	TRBV5-1	TRBD1	.	TRBJ2-7
TGTGCCAGCAGCCCCATGGGAGAAGAGACCCAGTACTTC	CASSPMGEETQYF	TRBV11-3	.	.	TRBJ2-5
TGTGCCAGCAGTGGGGATACTGGGACAGGGTGGGGTGAAGCTTTCTTT	CASSGDTGTGWGEAFF	TRBV25-1	TRBD1	.	TRBJ1-1
TGTGCCAGCAGCTTAGACGGCAGGGCACAAGAGACCCAGTACTTC	CASSLDGRAQETQYF	TRBV7-2	.	.	TRBJ2-5
TGTGCCACAGAATCCACAGATACGCAGTATTTT	CATESTDTQYF	TRBV11-2	.	.	TRBJ2-3
TGCGCCAGCATGCGGGGTTCGGTCGGGACCGGGGAGCTGTTTTTT	CASMRGSVGTGELFF	TRBV5-1	.	once	TRBJ2-2
TGTGCCAGCTCACAAAGACAGACCGATAGCAATCAGCCCCAGCATTTT	CASSQRQTDSNQPQHF	TRBV18	.	.	TRBJ1-5
TGTGCCAGCTCACCGAGTCCCGGGCCGGGAGGGGATACGCAGTATTTT	CASSPSPGPGGDTQYF	TRBV18	TRBD2	.	TRBJ2-3